Shown below are 17 T cell receptor beta chains from a single sample sequenced in a study of chemoradiotherapy in HPV16-positive cancers. Only in-frame clones appear in the TCRdb table, and some are missing; sequencing was by immunoSEQ multiplex PCR. Seen here are about 9,000 clones, roughly 81% observed once, and the top ten hold approximately 3.1%. The sample was tumor tissue, taken from a patient who underwent chemoradiotherapy. The receptor set was obtained from a human donor with HPV-associated anogenital cancer.

J is TRBJ2-2 and V is TRBV5-4, with 10 bases that match TRBD1. CDR3 length: 15 residues. The germline CDR1 and CDR2 sequences are SGHNT and YYREEE (reference sequence). Germline trimming cut 1 base from V and 6 bases from J; bases unmatched to any gene: 3. The CDR3 DNA reads as TGTGCCAGCAGCTTGCGGGACAGGGGTTCCGGGGAGCTGTTTTTT. It translates to CASSLRDRGSGELFF.

The rearrangement uses TRBV5-1 and TRBJ2-7; the D is unclear. Germline V lookup: CDR1 SGHRS, CDR2 YFSETQ. The V gene lost 2 bases and the J gene lost 4 bases, with 16 bases spanning the gap. This CDR3 region has 15 residues. Here the CDR3 DNA reads TGCGCCAGCAGCTTAACATTCCAGACTTCTTACGAGCAGTACTTC. Its translation is CASSLTFQTSYEQYF.

This chain joins TRBV6-5 and TRBJ1-5; possible D gene TRBD1, 5 bases. The germline V and J ends were trimmed by 6 bases and 11 bases, with 20 bases remaining between them. From germline, CDR1 is MNHEY and CDR2 SVGAGI. The length of the CDR3 is 14 residues. The CDR3 DNA reads TGTGCCAGCAGCCCGGGTCCACCGGGGGGGGCCCAGCATTTT. Amino acids: CASSPGPPGGAQHF.

The rearrangement links TRBV6-5 to TRBJ2-1; no firm D call. V was trimmed by 5 bases and J by 3 bases, leaving 2 bases between them. CDR1 is MNHEY and CDR2 is SVGAGI in the germline V gene. The CDR3 totals 11 residues. The CDR3 here is CASSNYNEQFF. CDR3 nucleotides: TGTGCCAGCAGTAACTACAATGAGCAGTTCTTC.

The V and J genes are TRBV7-3 and TRBJ2-3; 11 bases map to TRBD1. Trimming at V came to 5 bases and at J to 1 base, leaving 2 bases not matched to a gene. Germline V gene data show CDR1 as SGHTA and CDR2 as FQGTGA. CDR3 length: 15 amino acids. CDR3 sequence: CASSRTGGGTDTQYF. The DNA for the CDR3 is TGTGCCAGCAGCCGGACAGGGGGCGGCACAGATACGCAGTATTTT.

J is TRBJ1-1 and V is TRBV5-1; the D gene is possibly TRBD1 (5 bases). CDR3 length: 16 residues. CDR1 and CDR2 (germline): SGHRS, YFSETQ. V lost 3 bases to trimming and J lost 0 bases, with 15 bases between them. The CDR3 loop reads CASSSGAMGMNTEAFF. DNA for the CDR3: TGCGCCAGCAGCTCCGGGGCCATGGGGATGAACACTGAAGCTTTCTTT.

The chain is built from TRBV11-3 and TRBJ2-1; D may be TRBD1 (7 bases). CDR3 size: 15 residues. Germline CDR1 and CDR2: SGHNT and YENEEA. The V end was cut by 6 bases, the J end by 2 bases, with 14 bases between. CDR3 residues: CASSPAGQTYNEQFF. CDR3 nucleotide sequence: TGTGCCAGCAGTCCGGCGGGACAGACCTACAATGAGCAGTTCTTC. Full variable domain (outside the CDR3, taken from reference TRBV11-3 and TRBJ2-1): EAGVVQSPRYKIIEKKQPVAFWCNPISGHNTLYWYLQNLGQGPELLIRYENEEAVDDSQLPKDRFSAERLKGVDSTLKIQPAELGDSAVYLCASSPAGQTYNEQFFGPGTRLTVL.

J is TRBJ1-2 and V is TRBV11-2; D is unresolved. CDR3 length: 13 residues. CDR1 and CDR2 from the germline V gene are SGHAT and FQNNGV. Trimming took off 0 bases at V and 6 bases at J, with 8 bases between the two ends. CDR3 sequence reads: CASSLDSFHGYTF. CDR3 coding DNA: TGTGCCAGCAGCTTAGACAGTTTTCATGGCTACACCTTC.

The chain uses TRBV19 and TRBJ1-4; D gene uncertain. This CDR3 has 14 amino acids. Looked up from germline, CDR1 is LNHDA and CDR2 is SQIVND (reference sequence). Between the trimmed V and J ends, which lost 6 bases and 8 bases, there was a span of 16 bases. The DNA for the CDR3 is TGTGCCAGTAGGTCGAGAGGGATCGAGGAAAAACTGTTTTTT. Translation gives CASRSRGIEEKLFF. Filled out from reference TRBV19 and TRBJ1-4, the complete variable domain reads DGGITQSPKYLFRKEGQNVTLSCEQNLNHDAMYWYRQDPGQGLRLIYYSQIVNDFQKGDIAEGYSVSREKKESFPLTVTSAQKNPTAFYLCASRSRGIEEKLFFGSGTQLSVL.

The chain carries TRBV28 and TRBJ2-2; D perhaps matches TRBD1 (6 bases). The CDR3 covers 13 residues. Trimming removed 6 bases from V and 5 bases from J, with 10 bases in between. CDR1 is MDHEN, CDR2 SYDVKM, per germline. The CDR3 spells CASSLDRTGELFF. In DNA, the CDR3 is TGTGCCAGCAGCCTAGACAGGACCGGGGAGCTGTTTTTT.

This chain joins TRBV18 and TRBJ1-6; D not certain. Germline-derived CDR1 and CDR2 are KGHSH and LQKENI. V gave up 6 bases and J gave up 7 bases, with 7 bases separating them. The CDR3 consists of 12 residues. CDR3 sequence (DNA): TGTGCCAGCTCTAGCCCAAATTCACCCCTCCACTTT. It encodes CASSSPNSPLHF.

The chain employs TRBV30 and TRBJ1-1, with D perhaps TRBD1 (6 bases). The germline gives CDR1 GTSNPN, CDR2 SVGIG (reference sequence). V dropped 0 bases and J dropped 6 bases, with 14 bases sitting between them. The CDR3 has 14 residues. This CDR3 reads CAWSVHRVNPEAFF. CDR3 in DNA: TGTGCCTGGAGTGTACACAGGGTTAACCCTGAAGCTTTCTTT.

V is TRBV27 and J is TRBJ1-2; TRBD1 might be the D (5 bases). The germline V gene has CDR1 MNHEY and CDR2 SMNVEV (reference sequence). The germline V and J ends were trimmed by 3 bases and 4 bases, with 12 bases remaining between them. The CDR3 covers 14 residues. The CDR3 bases are TGTGCCAGCAGTTTTAATCGGGACGGCTATGGCTACACCTTC. Translated, it gives CASSFNRDGYGYTF.

This rearrangement joins TRBV7-2 to TRBJ2-2; unclear D gene. Per germline, CDR1 SGHTA and CDR2 FQGNSA. This CDR3 contains 13 residues. Trimming removed 3 bases at V and 7 bases at J, with 9 bases between. The CDR3 spells CASSFMGNGELFF. DNA for the CDR3: TGTGCCAGCAGCTTTATGGGCAACGGGGAGCTGTTTTTT.

V usage is TRBV27 and J usage is TRBJ1-4, with D possibly being TRBD1 (6 bases). Germline V CDR1 and CDR2: MNHEY, SMNVEV (reference sequence). This CDR3 comprises 16 residues. Trimming pared 4 bases from V and 5 bases from J, leaving 17 bases between. The chain's CDR3 is CASSSSPSGVNEKLFF. In DNA, the CDR3 is TGTGCCAGCAGTTCCTCTCCCTCAGGGGTGAATGAAAAACTGTTTTTT.

The chain has TRBV19 and TRBJ2-7; maybe TRBD2 (5 bases). In germline, CDR1 is LNHDA, CDR2 SQIVND (reference sequence). The CDR3 length is 13 residues. With 6 bases removed from V and 5 bases from J, the gap between germline ends came to 14 bases. The CDR3 sequence is CASRAPPGNEQYF. DNA for the CDR3: TGTGCCAGTAGAGCACCCCCCGGGAACGAGCAGTACTTC.

V gene TRBV5-4 combines with J gene TRBJ1-2; 8 nucleotides match TRBD1. The CDR3 has 15 amino acids. From germline, CDR1 is SGHNT and CDR2 YYREEE (reference sequence). With V trimmed by 4 bases and J by 4 bases, 9 bases remained unmatched. This CDR3 is CASSTDRAAVYGYTF. The CDR3 coding sequence is TGTGCCAGCAGCACGGACAGGGCGGCGGTCTATGGCTACACCTTC.